A selection of T cell receptor beta chains follows, all from one sample in a study of blood T cell repertoires in COVID-19. Only in-frame clones appear in the TCRdb table, and some are missing; sequencing was by immunoSEQ multiplex PCR. The repertoire consists of 100,000 to 150,000 clones, with 70% to 75% occurring once and the leading ten covering more than 5%. The sample consisted of peripheral blood. The receptors here all came from a man between 60 and 70 years old with acute or convalescent COVID-19. CDR3s include the opening cysteine and the closing phenylalanine or tryptophan. The order of the fields is J gene, V gene, clone size, D gene, CDR3 DNA, CDR3 protein. A D gene is named only where the DNA matches it firmly. The size field is filled for only some rows; it gives once, few, many or a size class.

J gene: TRBJ2-2
V gene: TRBV7-6
clone size: -
D gene: TRBD2
CDR3 DNA: TGTGCCAGCAGCTTAGCCCGGGGGGAGACCGGGGAGCTGTTTTTT
CDR3 protein: CASSLARGETGELFF

J gene: TRBJ1-5
V gene: TRBV2
clone size: -
D gene: -
CDR3 DNA: TGTGCCAGCAGTGGGCAGGGGAGCTCCTCGGCCCAGCATTTT
CDR3 protein: CASSGQGSSSAQHF

J gene: TRBJ1-2
V gene: TRBV5-6
clone size: once
D gene: TRBD1
CDR3 DNA: TGTGCCAGCAGCTTGGTGGACAGGGGGCAGAATGGCTACACCTTC
CDR3 protein: CASSLVDRGQNGYTF

J gene: TRBJ2-1
V gene: TRBV19
clone size: -
D gene: TRBD2
CDR3 DNA: TGTGCCAGTAGTATAACGGGAGGGACCTACAATGAGCAGTTCTTC
CDR3 protein: CASSITGGTYNEQFF

J gene: TRBJ2-1
V gene: TRBV10-3
clone size: -
D gene: TRBD2
CDR3 DNA: TGTGCCATCAGTGAAATGAGCGGGGGGGCTAATGAGCAGTTCTTC
CDR3 protein: CAISEMSGGANEQFF

J gene: TRBJ1-2
V gene: TRBV3-1/TRBV3-2
clone size: -
D gene: -
CDR3 DNA: TGTGCCAGCACTCCACCCGGTTTAGCTAACTATGGCTACACCTTC
CDR3 protein: CASTPPGLANYGYTF

J gene: TRBJ1-5
V gene: TRBV2
clone size: -
D gene: TRBD1
CDR3 DNA: TGTGCCAGCAGTGTGGGACAGGGAACCCAGCCCCAGCATTTT
CDR3 protein: CASSVGQGTQPQHF

J gene: TRBJ2-1
V gene: TRBV11-3
clone size: -
D gene: -
CDR3 DNA: TGTGCCAGCAGCTTAGATCAAAGGGTCCTAGGGGGATACAATGAGCAGTTCTTC
CDR3 protein: CASSLDQRVLGGYNEQFF

J gene: TRBJ1-1
V gene: TRBV10-3
clone size: -
D gene: -
CDR3 DNA: TGTGCCATCAGTGAGGGCCGGGGAATGGGGACTGAAGCTTTCTTT
CDR3 protein: CAISEGRGMGTEAFF

J gene: TRBJ1-2
V gene: TRBV12-3/TRBV12-4
clone size: -
D gene: TRBD1
CDR3 DNA: TGTGCCAGCAGTTTATCTCTCAGGGGGGGCTACACCTTC
CDR3 protein: CASSLSLRGGYTF

J gene: TRBJ2-5
V gene: TRBV7-6
clone size: -
D gene: -
CDR3 DNA: TGTGCCAGCAGCCCCCAGGCGAGCGGTTACCAAGAGACCCAGTACTTC
CDR3 protein: CASSPQASGYQETQYF

J gene: TRBJ1-5
V gene: TRBV7-9
clone size: -
D gene: -
CDR3 DNA: TGTGCCAGCAGCTCCGGGGGTATCGGCAATCAGCCCCAGCATTTT
CDR3 protein: CASSSGGIGNQPQHF

J gene: TRBJ1-2
V gene: TRBV6-6
clone size: -
D gene: -
CDR3 DNA: TGTGCCAGCAGTTCTCGAAATCCAGGGACTAACTATGGCTACACCTTC
CDR3 protein: CASSSRNPGTNYGYTF

J gene: TRBJ1-1
V gene: TRBV6-5
clone size: once
D gene: -
CDR3 DNA: TGTGCCAGCAGTTACACGCGGGGGTTGAACACTGAAGCTTTCTTT
CDR3 protein: CASSYTRGLNTEAFF

J gene: TRBJ2-1
V gene: TRBV27
clone size: -
D gene: TRBD2
CDR3 DNA: TGTGCCAGCAGTTTGCGGTGGACTAGCGGGAAAGCTGCCTACAATGAGCAGTTCTTC
CDR3 protein: CASSLRWTSGKAAYNEQFF

J gene: TRBJ1-2
V gene: TRBV5-1
clone size: -
D gene: TRBD1
CDR3 DNA: TGCGCCAGCAGCAGGACAGGGCCCGATGGCTACACCTTC
CDR3 protein: CASSRTGPDGYTF

J gene: TRBJ2-5
V gene: TRBV7-2
clone size: -
D gene: -
CDR3 DNA: TGTGCCAGCAGCTTATCCTCTAGGCGGCAGACCCAGTACTTC
CDR3 protein: CASSLSSRRQTQYF

J gene: TRBJ1-2
V gene: TRBV5-8
clone size: -
D gene: -
CDR3 DNA: TGTGCCAGCAGCGGAGCGACAGGCTTGAGCTACACCTTC
CDR3 protein: CASSGATGLSYTF

J gene: TRBJ1-1
V gene: TRBV29-1
clone size: once
D gene: -
CDR3 DNA: TGCAGCGTCGGAAGGGAACGGGGAAGGGCCCTGAACACTGAAGCTTTCTTT
CDR3 protein: CSVGRERGRALNTEAFF

J gene: TRBJ1-4
V gene: TRBV7-6
clone size: few
D gene: -
CDR3 DNA: TGTGCCAGCAGCGTCGGGATGACTAATGAAAAACTGTTTTTT
CDR3 protein: CASSVGMTNEKLFF

J gene: TRBJ1-3
V gene: TRBV5-1
clone size: -
D gene: -
CDR3 DNA: TGCGCCAGCAGCTTGGAGGTCGGGCAGGGTGTAAACACCATATATTTT
CDR3 protein: CASSLEVGQGVNTIYF

J gene: TRBJ1-2
V gene: TRBV15
clone size: -
D gene: TRBD1
CDR3 DNA: TGTGCCACCGAACAGACAGGGGGCTATGGCTACACCTTC
CDR3 protein: CATEQTGGYGYTF

J gene: TRBJ1-4
V gene: TRBV6-5
clone size: few
D gene: -
CDR3 DNA: TGTGCCAGCGCTGAGACAGGTCCAACTAATGAAAAACTGTTTTTT
CDR3 protein: CASAETGPTNEKLFF

J gene: TRBJ2-7
V gene: TRBV21-1
clone size: once
D gene: -
CDR3 DNA: TGTGCCAGCGCCGCGGGATTCTACGAGCAGTACTTC
CDR3 protein: CASAAGFYEQYF

J gene: TRBJ2-3
V gene: TRBV7-3
clone size: -
D gene: TRBD2
CDR3 DNA: TGTGCCAGCAGCTTAAATCCCCCCGGGACTAGCGTCGATACGCAGTATTTT
CDR3 protein: CASSLNPPGTSVDTQYF

J gene: TRBJ1-2
V gene: TRBV28
clone size: -
D gene: -
CDR3 DNA: TGTGCCAGCAGCCTCAGGGAGGGTCGCTACACCTTC
CDR3 protein: CASSLREGRYTF

J gene: TRBJ1-5
V gene: TRBV5-6
clone size: -
D gene: -
CDR3 DNA: TGTGCCAGCAGCTTGTTCTCGGGGTTCAATCAGCCCCAGCATTTT
CDR3 protein: CASSLFSGFNQPQHF

J gene: TRBJ1-1
V gene: TRBV18
clone size: -
D gene: -
CDR3 DNA: TGTGCCAGCTCACCGGTACAGGGACTGAACACTGAAGCTTTCTTT
CDR3 protein: CASSPVQGLNTEAFF

J gene: TRBJ1-1
V gene: TRBV5-5
clone size: -
D gene: -
CDR3 DNA: TGTGCCAGCAGCTTAATCCCGGGGGGCTCGGCTGAAGCTTTCTTT
CDR3 protein: CASSLIPGGSAEAFF

J gene: TRBJ1-5
V gene: TRBV3-1/TRBV3-2
clone size: -
D gene: -
CDR3 DNA: TGTGCCAGCAGCCAGTCAAATCAGCCCCAGCATTTT
CDR3 protein: CASSQSNQPQHF

J gene: TRBJ1-2
V gene: TRBV11-3
clone size: -
D gene: TRBD1
CDR3 DNA: TGTGCCAGCAGCTTAGAAGGACAGGGGGCTCGGGATGGCTACACCTTC
CDR3 protein: CASSLEGQGARDGYTF

J gene: TRBJ2-7
V gene: TRBV5-1
clone size: once
D gene: -
CDR3 DNA: TGCGCCAGCAGCTTGCGGGGTATTGGGTACGAGCAGTACTTC
CDR3 protein: CASSLRGIGYEQYF

J gene: TRBJ1-4
V gene: TRBV11-2
clone size: -
D gene: -
CDR3 DNA: TGTGCCAGCAGCTTAGAAACCCAAGCGGGGGGAAAACTGTTTTTT
CDR3 protein: CASSLETQAGGKLFF

J gene: TRBJ2-7
V gene: TRBV6-5
clone size: -
D gene: -
CDR3 DNA: TGTGCCAGCGAGACCAGGATCGAGCAGTACTTC
CDR3 protein: CASETRIEQYF

J gene: TRBJ1-6
V gene: TRBV9
clone size: -
D gene: -
CDR3 DNA: TGTGCCAGCAGCGTAGATGCCCTGGGGAGGGGGGGAACTAATTCACCCCTCCACTTT
CDR3 protein: CASSVDALGRGGTNSPLHF

J gene: TRBJ2-3
V gene: TRBV6-5
clone size: -
D gene: -
CDR3 DNA: TGTGCCAGCAGTTATCGGCCCAGGGCAGATACGCAGTATTTT
CDR3 protein: CASSYRPRADTQYF

J gene: TRBJ2-2
V gene: TRBV5-1
clone size: -
D gene: -
CDR3 DNA: TGCGCCAGCAGCTTCGCGACTCCGAACACCGGGGAGCTGTTTTTT
CDR3 protein: CASSFATPNTGELFF

J gene: TRBJ1-4
V gene: TRBV5-6
clone size: -
D gene: TRBD1
CDR3 DNA: TGTGCCAGCAGCTCGCTGGGGACAGCTAATGAAAAACTGTTTTTT
CDR3 protein: CASSSLGTANEKLFF

J gene: TRBJ2-7
V gene: TRBV2
clone size: few
D gene: TRBD1
CDR3 DNA: TGTGCCAGCAGCGCCGGGACAGGGTTTAACGAGCAGTACTTC
CDR3 protein: CASSAGTGFNEQYF

J gene: TRBJ1-1
V gene: TRBV6-6
clone size: -
D gene: -
CDR3 DNA: TGTGCCAGCATCCCATCGTCCGGACAGAAGAACACTGAAGCTTTCTTT
CDR3 protein: CASIPSSGQKNTEAFF

J gene: TRBJ2-1
V gene: TRBV5-6
clone size: -
D gene: -
CDR3 DNA: TGTGCCAGCAGCGGAACAGGTTACAATGAGCAGTTCTTC
CDR3 protein: CASSGTGYNEQFF